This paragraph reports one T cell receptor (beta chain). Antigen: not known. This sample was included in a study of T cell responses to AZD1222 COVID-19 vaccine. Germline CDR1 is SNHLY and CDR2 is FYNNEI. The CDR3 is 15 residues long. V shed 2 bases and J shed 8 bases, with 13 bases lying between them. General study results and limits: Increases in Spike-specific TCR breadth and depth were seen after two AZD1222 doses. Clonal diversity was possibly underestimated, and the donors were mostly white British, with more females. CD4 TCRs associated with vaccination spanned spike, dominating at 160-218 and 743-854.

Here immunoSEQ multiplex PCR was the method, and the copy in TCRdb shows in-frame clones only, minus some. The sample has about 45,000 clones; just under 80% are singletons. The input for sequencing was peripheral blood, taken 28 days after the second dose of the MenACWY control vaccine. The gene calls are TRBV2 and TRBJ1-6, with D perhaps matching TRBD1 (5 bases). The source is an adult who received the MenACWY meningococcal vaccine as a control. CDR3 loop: CASSEPGLNHSPLHF. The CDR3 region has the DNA TGTGCCAGCAGTGAACCGGGACTGAACCATTCACCCCTCCACTTT.